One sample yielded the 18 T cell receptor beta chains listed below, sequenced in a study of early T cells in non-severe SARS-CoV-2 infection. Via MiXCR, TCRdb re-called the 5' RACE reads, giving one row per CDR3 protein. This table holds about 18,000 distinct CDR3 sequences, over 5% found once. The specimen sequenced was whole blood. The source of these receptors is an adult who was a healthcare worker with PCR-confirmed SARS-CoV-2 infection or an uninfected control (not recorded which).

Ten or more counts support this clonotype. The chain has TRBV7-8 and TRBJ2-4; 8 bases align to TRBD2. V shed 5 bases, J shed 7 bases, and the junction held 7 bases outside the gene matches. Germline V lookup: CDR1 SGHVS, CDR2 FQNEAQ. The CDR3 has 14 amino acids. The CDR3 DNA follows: TGTGCCAGCAGCCCTATGACTAGCGTGAACATTCAGTACTTC. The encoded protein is CASSPMTSVNIQYF. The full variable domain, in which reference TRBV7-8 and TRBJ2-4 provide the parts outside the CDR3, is GAGVSQSPRYKVAKRGQDVALRCDPISGHVSLFWYQQALGQGPEFLTYFQNEAQLDKSGLPSDRFFAERPEGSVSTLKIQRTQQEDSAVYLCASSPMTSVNIQYFGAGTRLSVL.

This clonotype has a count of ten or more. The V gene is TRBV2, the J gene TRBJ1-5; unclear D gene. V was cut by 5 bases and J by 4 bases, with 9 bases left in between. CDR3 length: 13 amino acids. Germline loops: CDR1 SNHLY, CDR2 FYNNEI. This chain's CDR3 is CASSNYENQPQHF. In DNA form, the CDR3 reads TGTGCCAGCAGTAACTATGAAAATCAGCCCCAGCATTTT.

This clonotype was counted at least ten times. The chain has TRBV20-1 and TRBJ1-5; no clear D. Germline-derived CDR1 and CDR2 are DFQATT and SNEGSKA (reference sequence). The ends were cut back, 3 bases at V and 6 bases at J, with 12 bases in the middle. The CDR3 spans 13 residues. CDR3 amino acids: CSASGHSSQPQHF. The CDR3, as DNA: TGCAGTGCTAGTGGCCACTCGAGTCAGCCCCAGCATTTT.

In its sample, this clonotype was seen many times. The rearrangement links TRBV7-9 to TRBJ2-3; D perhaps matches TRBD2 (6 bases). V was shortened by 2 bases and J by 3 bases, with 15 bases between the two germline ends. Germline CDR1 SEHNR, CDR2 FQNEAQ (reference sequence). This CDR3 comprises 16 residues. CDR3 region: CASSLSTSRRTDTQYF. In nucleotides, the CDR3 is TGTGCCAGCAGCTTAAGTACTAGCCGCCGAACAGATACGCAGTATTTT.

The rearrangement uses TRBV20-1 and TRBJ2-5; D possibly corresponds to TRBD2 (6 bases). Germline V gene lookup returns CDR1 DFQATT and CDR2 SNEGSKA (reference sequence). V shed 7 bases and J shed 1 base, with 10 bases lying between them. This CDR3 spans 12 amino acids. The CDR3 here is CSVRGSQETQYF. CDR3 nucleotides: TGCAGTGTTCGGGGGTCCCAAGAGACCCAGTACTTC.

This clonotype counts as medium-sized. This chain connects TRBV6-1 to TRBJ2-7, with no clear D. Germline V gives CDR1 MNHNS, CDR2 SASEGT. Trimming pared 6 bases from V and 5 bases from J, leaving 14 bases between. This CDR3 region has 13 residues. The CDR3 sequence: CASSAKEIDEQYF. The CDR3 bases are TGTGCCAGCAGCGCGAAGGAAATAGACGAGCAGTACTTC.

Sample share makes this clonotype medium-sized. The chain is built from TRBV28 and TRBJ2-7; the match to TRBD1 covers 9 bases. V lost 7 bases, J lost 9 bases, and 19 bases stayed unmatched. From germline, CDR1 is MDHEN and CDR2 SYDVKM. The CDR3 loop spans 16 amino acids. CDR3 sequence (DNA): TGTGCCAGCAATCCTCCGCCGGGGGACAGGGTGAGGGGGCAGTACTTC. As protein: CASNPPPGDRVRGQYF.

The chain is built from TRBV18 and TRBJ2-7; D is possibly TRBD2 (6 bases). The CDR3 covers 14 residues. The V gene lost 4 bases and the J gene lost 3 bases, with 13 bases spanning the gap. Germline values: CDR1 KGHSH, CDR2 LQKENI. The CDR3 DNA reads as TGTGCCAGCTCACACAATTCCGGGAGCTACGAGCAGTACTTC. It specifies CASSHNSGSYEQYF.

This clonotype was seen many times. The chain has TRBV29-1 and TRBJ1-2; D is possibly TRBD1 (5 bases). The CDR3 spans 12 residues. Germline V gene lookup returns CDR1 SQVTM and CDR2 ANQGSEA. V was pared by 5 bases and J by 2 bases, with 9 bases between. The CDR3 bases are TGCAGCGTTTCCGGGGCCAACTATGGCTACACCTTC. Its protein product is CSVSGANYGYTF.

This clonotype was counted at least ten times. Here the CDR3 reads CASSQEVGSYGYTF. CDR3 coding DNA: TGTGCCAGCAGCCAAGAGGTGGGAAGCTATGGCTACACCTTC. The rearrangement uses TRBV3-1 and TRBJ1-2; D remains ambiguous. Trimming shortened V by 0 bases and J by 4 bases, and 9 bases separated the two germline ends. In germline, CDR1 is LGHDT, CDR2 YNNKEL (reference sequence). CDR3 size: 14 residues. Full variable domain (outside the CDR3, taken from reference TRBV3-1 and TRBJ1-2): DTAVSQTPKYLVTQMGNDKSIKCEQNLGHDTMYWYKQDSKKFLKIMFSYNNKELIINETVPNRFSPKSPDKAHLNLHINSLELGDSAVYFCASSQEVGSYGYTFGSGTRLTVV.

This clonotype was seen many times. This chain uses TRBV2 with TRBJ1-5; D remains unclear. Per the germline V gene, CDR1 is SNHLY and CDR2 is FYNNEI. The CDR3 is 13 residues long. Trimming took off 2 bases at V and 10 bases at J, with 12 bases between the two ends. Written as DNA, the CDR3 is TGTGCCAGCAGTGAACATGTGCTCGAACCCCAGCATTTT. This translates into CASSEHVLEPQHF.

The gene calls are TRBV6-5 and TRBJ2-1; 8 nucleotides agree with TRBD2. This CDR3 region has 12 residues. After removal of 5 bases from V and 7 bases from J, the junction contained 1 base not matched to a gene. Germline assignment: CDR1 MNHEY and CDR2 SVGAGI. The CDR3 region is CASSRGGNEQFF. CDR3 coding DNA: TGTGCCAGCAGTCGGGGGGGGAATGAGCAGTTCTTC.

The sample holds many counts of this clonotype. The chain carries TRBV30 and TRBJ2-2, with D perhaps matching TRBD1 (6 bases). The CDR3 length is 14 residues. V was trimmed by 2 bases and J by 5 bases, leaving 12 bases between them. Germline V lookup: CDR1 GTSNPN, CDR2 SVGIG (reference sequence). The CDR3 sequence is CAWSWQGNTGELFF. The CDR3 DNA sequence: TGTGCCTGGAGTTGGCAGGGGAATACCGGGGAGCTGTTTTTT.

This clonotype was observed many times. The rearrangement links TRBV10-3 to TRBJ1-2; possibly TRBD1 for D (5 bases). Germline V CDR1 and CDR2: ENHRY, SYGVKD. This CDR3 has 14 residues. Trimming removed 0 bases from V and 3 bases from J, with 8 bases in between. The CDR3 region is CAISESGRHYGYTF. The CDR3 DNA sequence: TGTGCCATCAGTGAGTCGGGACGACACTATGGCTACACCTTC.

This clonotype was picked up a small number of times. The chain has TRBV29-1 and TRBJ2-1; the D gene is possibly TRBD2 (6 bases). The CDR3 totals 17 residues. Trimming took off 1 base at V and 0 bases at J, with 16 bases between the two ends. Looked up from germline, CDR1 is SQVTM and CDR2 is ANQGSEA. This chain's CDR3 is CSVEGVGRRGSYNEQFF. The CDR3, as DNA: TGCAGCGTTGAAGGGGTAGGGCGGAGGGGCTCCTACAATGAGCAGTTCTTC.

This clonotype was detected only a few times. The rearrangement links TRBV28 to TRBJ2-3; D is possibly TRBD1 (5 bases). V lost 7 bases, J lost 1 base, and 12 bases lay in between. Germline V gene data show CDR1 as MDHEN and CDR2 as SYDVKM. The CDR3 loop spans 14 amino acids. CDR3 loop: CASTKGQGTDTQYF. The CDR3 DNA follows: TGTGCCAGCACGAAGGGGCAGGGCACAGATACGCAGTATTTT. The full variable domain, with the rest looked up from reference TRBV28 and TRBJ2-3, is DVKVTQSSRYLVKRTGEKVFLECVQDMDHENMFWYRQDPGLGLRLIYFSYDVKMKEKGDIPEGYSVSREKKERFSLILESASTNQTSMYLCASTKGQGTDTQYFGPGTRLTVL.

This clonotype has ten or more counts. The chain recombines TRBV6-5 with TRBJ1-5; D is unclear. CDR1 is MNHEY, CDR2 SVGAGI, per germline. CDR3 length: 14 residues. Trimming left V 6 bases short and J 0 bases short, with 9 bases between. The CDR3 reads CASRGLYSNQPQHF. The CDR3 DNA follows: TGTGCCAGCAGGGGGTTATATAGCAATCAGCCCCAGCATTTT.

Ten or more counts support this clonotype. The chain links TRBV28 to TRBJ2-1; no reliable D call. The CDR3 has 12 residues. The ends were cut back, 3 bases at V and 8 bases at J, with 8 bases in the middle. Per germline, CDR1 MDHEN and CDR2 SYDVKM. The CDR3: CASSLSVYEQFF. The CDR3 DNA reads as TGTGCCAGCAGTTTGAGCGTCTATGAGCAGTTCTTC.